Listed below are T cell receptor beta chains from one sample, sequenced in a study of beta chain features in type 1 diabetes. TCRdb's copy holds only in-frame clones and misses some; the assay was immunoSEQ multiplex PCR. Of roughly 300,000 clones listed, 8% are singletons. The specimen was central memory CD4+ T cells from blood. The origin of the receptors is a woman aged 18-35 years in good health. Both conserved end residues are part of each CDR3. Fields, in order: D gene, V gene, clone size, J gene, CDR3 protein, CDR3 DNA. D genes are given only for firm matches. Clone size is shown for a subset of rows, as once, few, many or a class of expanded clone.

d_gene: -
v_gene: TRBV4-2
abundance: -
j_gene: TRBJ2-7
CDR3aa: CASSQAIGHESYEQYF
CDR3nt: TGTGCCAGCAGCCAAGCTATCGGACATGAGTCCTACGAGCAGTACTTC

d_gene: -
v_gene: TRBV28
abundance: -
j_gene: TRBJ2-7
CDR3aa: CASRGGASAAGGQYF
CDR3nt: TGTGCCAGCAGGGGAGGGGCTAGCGCCGCAGGGGGGCAGTACTTC

d_gene: -
v_gene: TRBV21-1
abundance: many
j_gene: TRBJ1-2
CDR3aa: CASSNRRRGYGYTF
CDR3nt: TGTGCCAGCAGCAACAGGCGCAGGGGCTATGGCTACACCTTC

d_gene: TRBD1
v_gene: TRBV18
abundance: -
j_gene: TRBJ1-5
CDR3aa: CASSPGTGGESQPQHF
CDR3nt: TGTGCCAGCTCACCGGGGACAGGGGGCGAGAGTCAGCCCCAGCATTTT

d_gene: TRBD2
v_gene: TRBV19
abundance: few
j_gene: TRBJ2-1
CDR3aa: CASSAGTSGNNEQFF
CDR3nt: TGTGCCAGTAGTGCCGGGACTAGCGGAAACAATGAGCAGTTCTTC

d_gene: -
v_gene: TRBV29-1
abundance: -
j_gene: TRBJ2-7
CDR3aa: CSVEGDGDYEQYF
CDR3nt: TGCAGCGTTGAAGGGGATGGGGACTACGAGCAGTACTTC

d_gene: -
v_gene: TRBV6-5
abundance: few
j_gene: TRBJ2-5
CDR3aa: CASSYTGTAQETQYF
CDR3nt: TGTGCCAGCAGTTATACCGGGACGGCCCAAGAGACCCAGTACTTC

d_gene: -
v_gene: TRBV18
abundance: few
j_gene: TRBJ2-2
CDR3aa: CASSPVAGSNTGELFF
CDR3nt: TGTGCCAGCTCACCCGTGGCGGGATCGAACACCGGGGAGCTGTTTTTT

d_gene: -
v_gene: TRBV5-1
abundance: many
j_gene: TRBJ2-1
CDR3aa: CASSQGTYNEQFF
CDR3nt: TGCGCCAGCAGCCAGGGGACCTACAATGAGCAGTTCTTC

d_gene: TRBD2
v_gene: TRBV23-1
abundance: many
j_gene: TRBJ2-1
CDR3aa: CASSQLLSGRNEQFF
CDR3nt: TGCGCCAGCAGTCAACTACTTAGCGGGAGGAATGAGCAGTTCTTC

d_gene: -
v_gene: TRBV7-8
abundance: -
j_gene: TRBJ1-1
CDR3aa: CASSLVGSGAEAFF
CDR3nt: TGTGCCAGCAGCCTTGTCGGGTCGGGGGCTGAAGCTTTCTTT

d_gene: TRBD1
v_gene: TRBV5-1
abundance: -
j_gene: TRBJ1-1
CDR3aa: CASTTGTGSTEAFF
CDR3nt: TGCGCCAGCACCACCGGGACAGGGTCGACTGAAGCTTTCTTT

d_gene: TRBD2
v_gene: TRBV5-1
abundance: -
j_gene: TRBJ2-3
CDR3aa: CASSQGGLADTQYF
CDR3nt: TGCGCCAGCAGCCAAGGGGGACTAGCAGATACGCAGTATTTT

d_gene: -
v_gene: TRBV7-9
abundance: -
j_gene: TRBJ2-7
CDR3aa: CASSPPSGSEQYF
CDR3nt: TGTGCCAGCAGCCCACCCTCCGGTAGCGAGCAGTACTTC

d_gene: -
v_gene: TRBV11-2
abundance: -
j_gene: TRBJ2-5
CDR3aa: CASSFVDRYSETQYF
CDR3nt: TGTGCCAGCAGCTTCGTGGATCGGTACTCAGAGACCCAGTACTTC

d_gene: -
v_gene: TRBV28
abundance: -
j_gene: TRBJ1-1
CDR3aa: CASRRNREAFF
CDR3nt: TGTGCCAGCAGGCGGAACAGGGAAGCTTTCTTT

d_gene: -
v_gene: TRBV6-5
abundance: -
j_gene: TRBJ2-3
CDR3aa: CASKVRGPSTDTQYF
CDR3nt: TGTGCCAGCAAAGTCCGGGGACCCAGCACAGATACGCAGTATTTT

d_gene: -
v_gene: TRBV14
abundance: few
j_gene: TRBJ1-2
CDR3aa: CASSRLAWDYGYTF
CDR3nt: TGTGCCAGCAGCCGCCTGGCGTGGGACTATGGCTACACCTTC

d_gene: -
v_gene: TRBV5-4
abundance: -
j_gene: TRBJ2-1
CDR3aa: CASSLDYYNEQFF
CDR3nt: TGTGCCAGCAGCTTGGATTACTACAATGAGCAGTTCTTC

d_gene: -
v_gene: TRBV27
abundance: few
j_gene: TRBJ2-7
CDR3aa: CASSLSWSRGSYEQYF
CDR3nt: TGTGCCAGCAGTTTATCGTGGAGCAGGGGCTCCTACGAGCAGTACTTC

d_gene: TRBD2
v_gene: TRBV4-1
abundance: many
j_gene: TRBJ2-1
CDR3aa: CASSQGALAGAGYNEQFF
CDR3nt: TGCGCCAGCAGCCAAGGGGCGCTAGCGGGAGCGGGATACAATGAGCAGTTCTTC

d_gene: -
v_gene: TRBV5-1
abundance: -
j_gene: TRBJ1-4
CDR3aa: CASSLATGSANEKLFF
CDR3nt: TGCGCCAGCAGCTTGGCTACAGGGTCAGCGAATGAAAAACTGTTTTTT

d_gene: -
v_gene: TRBV14
abundance: few
j_gene: TRBJ2-7
CDR3aa: CASSHLAAKEWEQYF
CDR3nt: TGTGCCAGCAGCCATCTAGCTGCTAAAGAGTGGGAGCAGTACTTC

d_gene: TRBD1
v_gene: TRBV7-2
abundance: -
j_gene: TRBJ1-4
CDR3aa: CASSSGQGEKLFF
CDR3nt: TGTGCCAGCAGCTCAGGACAGGGGGAAAAACTGTTTTTT

d_gene: -
v_gene: TRBV7-2
abundance: few
j_gene: TRBJ2-7
CDR3aa: CASSFDGGAYEQYF
CDR3nt: TGTGCCAGCAGCTTTGACGGCGGGGCCTACGAGCAGTACTTC

d_gene: -
v_gene: TRBV13
abundance: many
j_gene: TRBJ2-7
CDR3aa: CASSFFSGDPYEQYF
CDR3nt: TGTGCCAGCAGCTTTTTCTCTGGGGACCCCTACGAGCAGTACTTC

d_gene: TRBD2
v_gene: TRBV28
abundance: few
j_gene: TRBJ2-7
CDR3aa: CASGRGVISYEQYF
CDR3nt: TGTGCCAGTGGGCGGGGGGTTATCTCCTACGAGCAGTACTTC

d_gene: TRBD2
v_gene: TRBV4-2
abundance: few
j_gene: TRBJ2-1
CDR3aa: CASSQQAGVRYNEQFF
CDR3nt: TGTGCCAGCAGCCAACAAGCGGGAGTTAGGTACAATGAGCAGTTCTTC

d_gene: -
v_gene: TRBV14
abundance: few
j_gene: TRBJ1-2
CDR3aa: CASSQDYRVNGYTF
CDR3nt: TGTGCCAGCAGCCAAGACTACAGGGTGAATGGCTACACCTTC

d_gene: -
v_gene: TRBV2
abundance: few
j_gene: TRBJ1-1
CDR3aa: CASSGQNTEAFF
CDR3nt: TGTGCCAGCAGTGGTCAGAACACTGAAGCTTTCTTT

d_gene: -
v_gene: TRBV27
abundance: -
j_gene: TRBJ2-5
CDR3aa: CASSTRTEETQYF
CDR3nt: TGTGCCAGCAGTACGCGGACAGAAGAGACCCAGTACTTC

d_gene: TRBD2
v_gene: TRBV19
abundance: -
j_gene: TRBJ2-2
CDR3aa: CASSIGTSGRGWNTGELFF
CDR3nt: TGTGCCAGTAGTATAGGGACTAGCGGGAGGGGATGGAACACCGGGGAGCTGTTTTTT

d_gene: -
v_gene: TRBV9
abundance: -
j_gene: TRBJ2-5
CDR3aa: CASSIHGRETQYF
CDR3nt: TGTGCCAGCAGCATCCACGGCCGAGAGACCCAGTACTTC

d_gene: -
v_gene: TRBV29-1
abundance: few
j_gene: TRBJ2-7
CDR3aa: CSVEGPGSREQYF
CDR3nt: TGCAGCGTTGAAGGGCCTGGGAGTCGCGAGCAGTACTTC

d_gene: -
v_gene: TRBV6-6
abundance: -
j_gene: TRBJ1-2
CDR3aa: CASRHLRTSGYTF
CDR3nt: TGTGCCAGCAGGCACTTGAGGACATCTGGCTACACCTTC

d_gene: -
v_gene: TRBV25-1
abundance: -
j_gene: TRBJ2-7
CDR3aa: CASSAQQGSEQYF
CDR3nt: TGTGCCAGCAGTGCCCAACAGGGTTCCGAGCAGTACTTC

d_gene: TRBD2
v_gene: TRBV5-1
abundance: -
j_gene: TRBJ2-7
CDR3aa: CASSLGVAGVYEQYF
CDR3nt: TGCGCCAGCAGCTTGGGGGTAGCGGGAGTATACGAGCAGTACTTC

d_gene: -
v_gene: TRBV29-1
abundance: -
j_gene: TRBJ2-3
CDR3aa: CSVVGQGPSTDTQYF
CDR3nt: TGCAGCGTTGTTGGTCAGGGCCCTAGCACAGATACGCAGTATTTT

d_gene: -
v_gene: TRBV18
abundance: many
j_gene: TRBJ1-5
CDR3aa: CASSPKQRGDPSGNQPQHF
CDR3nt: TGTGCCAGCTCACCAAAGCAACGAGGGGACCCGAGCGGCAATCAGCCCCAGCATTTT

d_gene: -
v_gene: TRBV18
abundance: few
j_gene: TRBJ2-3
CDR3aa: CASSPPVPTDTQYF
CDR3nt: TGTGCCAGCTCACCACCAGTACCCACAGATACGCAGTATTTT

d_gene: TRBD1
v_gene: TRBV6-1
abundance: few
j_gene: TRBJ2-5
CDR3aa: CASSEAGQGDETQYF
CDR3nt: TGTGCCAGCAGTGAGGCGGGACAGGGGGATGAGACCCAGTACTTC

d_gene: TRBD2
v_gene: TRBV5-1
abundance: few
j_gene: TRBJ2-1
CDR3aa: CASSSPPGLAGETYNEQFF
CDR3nt: TGCGCCAGCAGCTCCCCTCCGGGACTAGCGGGAGAGACCTACAATGAGCAGTTCTTC

d_gene: -
v_gene: TRBV20-1
abundance: few
j_gene: TRBJ1-1
CDR3aa: CRGVGGTEAFF
CDR3nt: TGCAGGGGGGTCGGGGGCACTGAAGCTTTCTTT

d_gene: TRBD1
v_gene: TRBV7-6
abundance: -
j_gene: TRBJ1-5
CDR3aa: CASSLEGRGRDQPQHF
CDR3nt: TGTGCCAGCAGCTTAGAGGGCAGGGGGCGCGATCAGCCCCAGCATTTT

d_gene: TRBD2
v_gene: TRBV7-9
abundance: many
j_gene: TRBJ2-3
CDR3aa: CASSSYGTSGRAGTDTQYF
CDR3nt: TGTGCCAGCAGCTCTTACGGGACTAGCGGGAGGGCCGGCACAGATACGCAGTATTTT

d_gene: -
v_gene: TRBV28
abundance: few
j_gene: TRBJ1-2
CDR3aa: CASSFPPGDSYGYTF
CDR3nt: TGTGCCAGCAGTTTCCCCCCAGGGGATAGCTATGGCTACACCTTC

d_gene: -
v_gene: TRBV7-3
abundance: -
j_gene: TRBJ1-1
CDR3aa: CASSPGSTTEAFF
CDR3nt: TGTGCCAGCTCCCCAGGGTCGACCACTGAAGCTTTCTTT

d_gene: TRBD2
v_gene: TRBV15
abundance: -
j_gene: TRBJ2-3
CDR3aa: CATSTLQGTSRIADTQYF
CDR3nt: TGTGCCACCAGCACCCTCCAAGGGACTAGCAGGATAGCAGATACGCAGTATTTT

d_gene: -
v_gene: TRBV29-1
abundance: few
j_gene: TRBJ2-3
CDR3aa: CSVERQIRGDTQYF
CDR3nt: TGCAGCGTTGAACGTCAGATAAGAGGAGATACGCAGTATTTT

d_gene: -
v_gene: TRBV5-1
abundance: many
j_gene: TRBJ2-7
CDR3aa: CASSFQSSYEQYF
CDR3nt: TGCGCCAGCAGCTTCCAGAGTTCCTACGAGCAGTACTTC

d_gene: -
v_gene: TRBV10-1
abundance: few
j_gene: TRBJ2-1
CDR3aa: CASSEGSSYNEQFF
CDR3nt: TGCGCCAGCAGTGAGGGGAGCTCCTACAATGAGCAGTTCTTC

d_gene: -
v_gene: TRBV27
abundance: -
j_gene: TRBJ1-1
CDR3aa: CASSLYTGPNTEAFF
CDR3nt: TGTGCCAGCAGTTTATACACAGGACCGAACACTGAAGCTTTCTTT

d_gene: -
v_gene: TRBV7-2
abundance: -
j_gene: TRBJ1-5
CDR3aa: CASSLGTPGPQHF
CDR3nt: TGTGCCAGCAGCTTAGGGACGCCGGGACCCCAGCATTTT

d_gene: -
v_gene: TRBV7-9
abundance: -
j_gene: TRBJ2-1
CDR3aa: CASGKGGSYNEQFF
CDR3nt: TGTGCCAGCGGGAAGGGGGGCTCCTACAATGAGCAGTTCTTC

d_gene: -
v_gene: TRBV7-2
abundance: many
j_gene: TRBJ2-4
CDR3aa: CASSLQGNIQYF
CDR3nt: TGTGCCAGCAGCTTACAGGGAAACATTCAGTACTTC